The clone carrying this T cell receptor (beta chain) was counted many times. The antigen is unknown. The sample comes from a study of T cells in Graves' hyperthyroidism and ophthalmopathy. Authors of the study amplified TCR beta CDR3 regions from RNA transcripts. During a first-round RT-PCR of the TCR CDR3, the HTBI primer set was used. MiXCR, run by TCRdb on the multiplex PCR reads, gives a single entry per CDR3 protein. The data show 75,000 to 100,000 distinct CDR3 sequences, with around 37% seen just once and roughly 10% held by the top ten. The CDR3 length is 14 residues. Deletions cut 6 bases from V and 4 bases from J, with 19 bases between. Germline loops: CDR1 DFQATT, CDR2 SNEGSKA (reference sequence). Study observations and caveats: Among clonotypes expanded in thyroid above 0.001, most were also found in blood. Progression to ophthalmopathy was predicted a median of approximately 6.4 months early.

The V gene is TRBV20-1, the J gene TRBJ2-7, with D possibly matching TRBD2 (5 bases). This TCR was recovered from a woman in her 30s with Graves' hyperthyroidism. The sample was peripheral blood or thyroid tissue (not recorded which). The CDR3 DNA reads TGCAGTGCCCCGCCCGACGGCCGAGGGTACGAGCAGTACTTC. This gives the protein CSAPPDGRGYEQYF.